The next 12 T cell receptor beta chains were all read from a single sample in a study of blood T cell repertoires in COVID-19. Here immunoSEQ multiplex PCR was the method, and the copy in TCRdb shows in-frame clones only, minus some. Of about 280,000 clones in the sample, around 87% were seen once. Sequenced input: PBMCs or T cells enriched from blood (not recorded which). The receptors originated from a woman aged 18-30 years with acute COVID-19.

This chain connects TRBV20-1 to TRBJ2-1; 8 bases are a match to TRBD2. The length of the CDR3 is 11 residues. Germline V gene data show CDR1 as DFQATT and CDR2 as SNEGSKA (reference sequence). Trimming at V came to 4 bases and at J to 12 bases, leaving 5 bases not matched to a gene. DNA for the CDR3: TGCAGTGCTACCTTAGCGGGACGGCAGTTCTTC. Translation gives CSATLAGRQFF.

The chain links TRBV7-2 to TRBJ2-2; possibly TRBD2 for D (5 bases). Germline V gene sequence: CDR1 SGHTA, CDR2 FQGNSA. V dropped 2 bases and J dropped 1 base, with 17 bases sitting between them. The CDR3 covers 18 residues. The CDR3 is CASSLSPLGLMNTGELFF. The DNA for the CDR3 is TGTGCCAGCAGCTTATCACCCCTCGGACTCATGAACACCGGGGAGCTGTTTTTT.

J is TRBJ1-1 and V is TRBV6-5; 7 positions match TRBD1. The trim removed 7 bases at V and 1 base at J, leaving 6 bases unmatched. CDR3 size: 14 residues. The germline V gene has CDR1 MNHEY and CDR2 SVGAGI. The CDR3: CASTKGAPNTEAFF. The CDR3 DNA reads as TGTGCCAGCACCAAGGGGGCCCCGAACACTGAAGCTTTCTTT.

V gene TRBV4-1 combines with J gene TRBJ2-1, with D maybe TRBD2 (6 bases). V lost 6 bases, J lost 6 bases, and 9 bases lay in between. This CDR3 contains 12 residues. Germline V gene lookup returns CDR1 MGHRA and CDR2 YSYEKL. The CDR3 coding sequence is TGCGCCAGCAGTGGGACTCCCAATGAGCAGTTCTTC. Translating gives CASSGTPNEQFF.

V gene TRBV6-2 or TRBV6-3 combines with J gene TRBJ2-1; 9 nucleotides match TRBD2. Germline V gene sequence: CDR1 MNHEY, CDR2 SVGEGT. This CDR3 has 17 residues. J gave up 5 bases and V 4 bases, and 12 bases lay outside the gene matches. CDR3 DNA sequence: TGTGCCAGCAGTTCCGACTGGGCGGGAGGGCCCAACAATGAGCAGTTCTTC. This encodes CASSSDWAGGPNNEQFF.

This chain uses TRBV9 with TRBJ1-1; 7 bases map to TRBD1. The CDR3 length is 15 residues. J was trimmed by 5 bases and V by 3 bases; bases with no gene match: 10. CDR1 and CDR2 (germline): SGDLS, YYNGEE. The CDR3 sequence is CASSAAPGQSTEAFF. Here the CDR3 DNA reads TGTGCCAGCAGCGCGGCCCCGGGACAGTCGACTGAAGCTTTCTTT.

This chain uses TRBV5-6 with TRBJ2-2; D not resolved. V lost 1 base to trimming and J lost 6 bases, with 13 bases between them. Germline CDR1 reads SGHDT; CDR2 reads YYEEEE. The CDR3 is 15 residues long. The CDR3 is CASSLSNGVPGELFF. CDR3 DNA sequence: TGTGCCAGCAGCTTGAGTAACGGTGTACCCGGGGAGCTGTTTTTT.

The chain couples TRBV14 to TRBJ2-1, with D tentatively TRBD2 (5 bases). Deletions cut 4 bases from V and 10 bases from J, with 23 bases between. The length of the CDR3 is 16 residues. Germline loops: CDR1 SGHDN, CDR2 FVKESK. CDR3 sequence reads: CASSPFVAAEGTEQFF. The CDR3, as DNA: TGTGCCAGCAGCCCCTTTGTTGCGGCTGAGGGAACCGAGCAGTTCTTC.

This chain uses TRBV9 with TRBJ2-7; D is undetermined. V dropped 0 bases and J dropped 5 bases, with 6 bases sitting between them. Germline CDR1 reads SGDLS; CDR2 reads YYNGEE. The CDR3 has 12 residues. DNA for the CDR3: TGTGCCAGCAGCGTAGGCTACCACGAGCAGTACTTC. Translating it yields CASSVGYHEQYF.

This chain connects TRBV5-4 to TRBJ1-2; maybe TRBD1 (5 bases). V gave up 0 bases and J gave up 2 bases, with 5 bases separating them. Germline CDR1 is SGHNT and CDR2 is YYREEE (reference sequence). The CDR3 runs 13 residues. CDR3 DNA sequence: TGTGCCAGCAGCTTGGACAGGAACTATGGCTACACCTTC. This translates into CASSLDRNYGYTF.

The rearrangement uses TRBV2 and TRBJ2-7, with a tentative D call TRBD1 (5 bases). Germline loops: CDR1 SNHLY, CDR2 FYNNEI. Trimming took 4 bases from V and 0 from J, leaving 19 bases between them. The CDR3 has 17 amino acids. CDR3 region: CASSGAEQDPLSYEQYF. The CDR3 region has the DNA TGTGCCAGCAGTGGGGCGGAACAGGACCCGCTCTCCTACGAGCAGTACTTC. Filled out from reference TRBV2 and TRBJ2-7, the complete variable domain reads EPEVTQTPSHQVTQMGQEVILRCVPISNHLYFYWYRQILGQKVEFLVSFYNNEISEKSEIFDDQFSVERPDGSNFTLKIRSTKLEDSAMYFCASSGAEQDPLSYEQYFGPGTRLTVT.

The chain joins TRBV10-1 to TRBJ2-1; 15 nucleotides line up with TRBD2. The CDR3 spans 20 residues. With V trimmed by 6 bases and J by 0 bases, 12 bases remained unmatched. Germline V gene data show CDR1 as WNHNN and CDR2 as SYGVQD (reference sequence). The CDR3 DNA sequence: TGCGCCAGCAGCGCGGGACTAGCGGGAGGCTCCTACCACTCCTACAATGAGCAGTTCTTC. Amino acid sequence: CASSAGLAGGSYHSYNEQFF.